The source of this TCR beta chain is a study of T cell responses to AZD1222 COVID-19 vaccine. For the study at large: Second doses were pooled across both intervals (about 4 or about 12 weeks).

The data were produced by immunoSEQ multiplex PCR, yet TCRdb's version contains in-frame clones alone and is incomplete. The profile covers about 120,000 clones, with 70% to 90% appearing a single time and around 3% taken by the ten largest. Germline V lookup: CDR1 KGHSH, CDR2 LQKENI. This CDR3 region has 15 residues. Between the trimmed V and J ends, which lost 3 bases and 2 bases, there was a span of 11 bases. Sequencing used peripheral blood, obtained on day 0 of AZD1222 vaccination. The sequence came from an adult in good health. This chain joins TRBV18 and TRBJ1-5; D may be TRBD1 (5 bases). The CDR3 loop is CASSPGGSGNQPQHF. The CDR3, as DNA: TGTGCCAGCTCACCGGGGGGGAGCGGCAATCAGCCCCAGCATTTT.